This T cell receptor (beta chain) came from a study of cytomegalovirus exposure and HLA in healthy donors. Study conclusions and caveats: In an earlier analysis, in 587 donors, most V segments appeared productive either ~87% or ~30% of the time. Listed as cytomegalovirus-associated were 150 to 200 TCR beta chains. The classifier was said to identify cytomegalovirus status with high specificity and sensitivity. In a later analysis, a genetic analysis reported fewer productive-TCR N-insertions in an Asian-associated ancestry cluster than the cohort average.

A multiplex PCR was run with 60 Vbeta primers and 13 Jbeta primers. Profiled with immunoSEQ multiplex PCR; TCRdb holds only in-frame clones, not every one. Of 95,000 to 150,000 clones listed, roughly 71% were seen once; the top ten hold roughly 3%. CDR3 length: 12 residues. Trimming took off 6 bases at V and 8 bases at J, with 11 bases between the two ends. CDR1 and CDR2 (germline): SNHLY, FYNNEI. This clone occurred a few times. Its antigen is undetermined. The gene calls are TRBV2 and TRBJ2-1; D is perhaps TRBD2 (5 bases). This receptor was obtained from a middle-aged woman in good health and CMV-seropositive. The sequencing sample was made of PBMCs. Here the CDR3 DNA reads TGTGCCAGCAGAATATTCGGGGATGAGCAGTTCTTC. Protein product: CASRIFGDEQFF.